Included here is one TCR beta chain sequence, with context. The antigen it binds to is not known. Per-nucleotide qualities are absent, and no much larger clonotype sits a single base away. The sample comes from a study of cytomegalovirus exposure and HLA in healthy donors (dated by TCRdb to about 2017). Regarding the study in general: An earlier analysis of 587 of the donors reported roughly 300 Gb of sequence data and 100 million to 140 million unique TCR beta sequences from 150 million to 200 million T cells. Approximately 310 gigabases of sequencing data and approximately 93 million unique TCR sequences were included in an early release covering about 600 HLA-typed donors. The genetic ancestry cluster associated with self-reported Caucasian donors included 81% of the roughly 380 genotyped donors. The study aimed to test whether signatures of past pathogen exposure could be identified by cataloging public T cell receptors. The study used immunosequencing to profile the T cell repertoires of around 600 subjects and linked those repertoires to cytomegalovirus serostatus. In addition to the first cohort of 500 to 850 subjects, a separate validation cohort of under 150 different subjects was used. The study combined high-throughput TCR immunosequencing, statistical association of individual TCRs with disease status, and machine learning to predict cytomegalovirus infection status. A later analysis re-analyzed previously published TCR beta repertoires from 550 to 700 donors and added high-resolution HLA genotyping to study TCR occurrence patterns. In the later analysis, no new phenotypic data were used to find candidate immune exposures; instead, reliance was placed on TCR beta sequences and their occurrence across donors. An earlier analysis of around 640 of the donors used high-throughput TCR beta sequencing to judge whether each TCR beta V gene segment behaved as functional or pseudogenic. Donor age, sex, ethnicity and CMV serostatus were compiled alongside the repertoire data. In a later genetic analysis, genome-wide SNP genotypes for about 55% of the roughly 700 donors were used, and that subset was treated as a discovery cohort. All discovery cohort repertoires had been generated on a single sequencing platform. HLA typing covered class I and class II loci at four-digit resolution. Typing coverage varied by locus: roughly 629-640 donors for A, B, C, DRB1 and DQB1; more than 500 for DQA1; nearly 610 for DPA1; under 490 for DPB1. Because of strong linkage in the cohort, roughly five DR-DQ haplotypes were treated as single units for association and clustering. On average, 235,054 unique TCR beta nucleotide sequences were sequenced per donor among fewer than 500 genotyped donors of the cohort, with roughly 19% of those sequences being non-productive. Summary of the overall study and its limitations: Compared with equally common non-associated chains, HLA-associated TCR beta chains in a later analysis were more clonally expanded and had lower generation probabilities. In a later analysis, about 17,000 TCR beta sequences were associated with specific HLA alleles at a false discovery rate of 0.05. A group of highly shared sequence variants was considered likely to be a technical artifact of the sequencing pipeline. A later analysis found that TCR association rates varied across HLA loci, with DRB1 alleles showing the most associated TCRs and HLA-C alleles the fewest. The cohort was sequenced for TCR beta chains only, and without alpha or paired-chain data the features that could be detected were limited. A further reported finding was that TCR beta sequences accurately predicted the HLA-A and HLA-B alleles for most subjects in the first cohort. Some IMGT-functional V segments, including TRBV6-2 and TRBV6-3, could not be distinguished by the 87-base-pair reads and were therefore excluded. CMV serostatus was the only immune exposure information available for the cohort. Most TCR sequences were seen in very few donors, while some public TCRs were found in many individuals. In an earlier analysis of around 600 of the donors, most TCR beta V segments were observed in productive rearrangements about 87% or about 30% of the time, broadly matching IMGT annotations. An association between a missense DCLRE1C variant and V-gene and J-gene trimming of TCR beta chains was found in a later genetic analysis and replicated in an independent cohort. It was suggested by the authors that the approach could potentially be generalized to other disease states and immunological phenotypes. Because HLA typing was missing for some donors at each locus, association tests included only the typed subset. Strong co-occurrence of HLA alleles, especially DR and DQ, made assigning TCR associations to individual alleles difficult. The study gave a list of more than 150 TCR beta chains associated with cytomegalovirus. The earlier analysis of almost 600 of the donors excluded 15 to 20 rarely observed V segments, including chromosome 9 orphons, because counts were too low. Several of the top co-occurrence clusters appeared to be linked to parvovirus B19, influenza, CMV and Epstein-Barr virus, according to a later analysis. Most CMV-associated TCR beta chains appeared to be HLA-restricted in a later analysis, and the HLA associations seemed to be driven largely by CMV exposure. Sequencing depth was assumed to be roughly uniform across donors in the presence/absence analyses, though that assumption may not hold. A later genetic analysis reported fewer N-insertions in productive TCRs among donors in an Asian-associated ancestry cluster than the approximately 670-donor mean. Linkage disequilibrium might explain the correlated functional status among segregating V segments, but an unknown experimental factor could not be ruled out. Three of the identified cytomegalovirus-associated TCR beta chains were confirmed in vitro to be specific for cytomegalovirus antigens. In both the original and validation cohorts, the classifier was reported to diagnose cytomegalovirus status with high specificity and sensitivity.

Receptors were amplified or captured by the immunoSEQ multiplex PCR assay. A mixture of 60 forward primers for TCR Vbeta segments and 13 reverse primers for TCR Jbeta segments was used in the multiplex PCR. Amplification of the CDR3 region of rearranged TCR beta genes was performed with a multiplex PCR assay on genomic DNA. The amplified TCR beta libraries were sequenced on the Illumina HiSeq System as 87-base-pair reads. The published analysis was carried out like this. A later analysis tallied 80 million to 95 million unique TCR beta chains across the 666 repertoires, and some 10 million of those chains were shared by two or more donors. Raw reads were error-corrected and collapsed into unique sequences by a nearest-neighbor algorithm in which closely related sequences were merged to remove PCR and sequencing errors. V, D and J gene segments were assigned by aligning CDR3 sequences to IMGT reference sequences. For a sequence to be retained, a match of at least six nucleotides was required to both a V gene segment and a J gene segment. A rearrangement counted as productive if the CDR3 had no stop codons and remained in frame with V and J, and every other rearrangement counted as non-productive. Following IMGT convention, CDR3 was defined as the stretch from the second conserved V-encoded cysteine up to the conserved J-encoded phenylalanine. The earlier analysis of more than 450 of the donors excluded sequences that lacked an unambiguous match to a single V gene segment. In an earlier analysis of 450 to 750 of the donors, a V segment was called functional when productive rearrangements were above 56.7%, and segregating when the standard deviation between donors exceeded 5%. A statistical classification framework was developed to diagnose cytomegalovirus status using the catalog of TCR beta chain sequences. V and J gene assignment, in a later analysis, came from comparing TCR nucleotide sequences with IMGT/GENE-DB human TR gene sequences. Using the TCRdist pipeline, a later analysis assigned CDR3 sequences along with most-parsimonious VDJ recombination scenarios. In a later analysis, every TCR beta chain was defined by the combination of its CDR3 amino acid sequence and its V-gene family, and reads without a unique V-gene family were dropped. As a way to deal with suspected cross-contamination and a sequencing artifact, a later analysis dropped 640 or so nucleotide sequences that were highly shared and had low generation probability. In a later analysis, a clonal expansion index for each public chain was calculated from normalized within-repertoire ranks of inferred template counts. In a later analysis, generation probabilities were computed using a VDJ recombination model fitted to out-of-frame rearrangements, and the results were checked against IGoR. Hypergeometric tests were used in a later analysis to score TCR-TCR, TCR-HLA and TCR-CMV co-occurrence, with a repertoire-size bias correction applied to the TCR pairs. To estimate false discovery rates, a later analysis permuted the HLA or CMV assignments 20 times. In a later analysis, co-occurring TCRs were grouped using DBSCAN, with TCRdist sequence similarity added in when clustering inside HLA-allele-positive subsets. Repertoires with fewer than 30,000 or more than 120,000 public chains, plus five repertoires with anomalous nucleotide sharing, were excluded from co-occurrence clustering. TCRdb retrieved this table from immuneACCESS and kept in-frame rearrangements only. Not all clones are present; in checked studies, unresolved V genes account for under half, and no reason is known for the remainder. That table supplies the V and J calls and clone size; D and trimming were determined from the DNA. For this sample the table gives about 140,000 clones, of which over 70% were detected only once. The ten largest clones take up 2.2% of the sample.

Looking up the germline V gene (reference sequence) yields CDR1 LNHNV and CDR2 YYDKDF. The CDR3 measures 14 amino acids from cysteine to phenylalanine. Only the CDR3 DNA stays, 42 bases, in frame from base 1. The V end loses 0 bases and the J end loses 9 bases, and a stretch of 14 bases separates them. The cohort comprised 670 or so healthy bone marrow donors. At the time of sampling, all cohort members were nominally healthy, though unrecorded immune exposures were likely present. The donor tested CMV seronegative, placing the donor among the roughly 340 seronegative members of the cohort. A peripheral blood sample was collected from each donor, and TCR beta sequencing was performed on peripheral blood mononuclear cells. The Qiagen DNeasy Blood Extraction Kit was used to extract genomic DNA from the blood cell samples.

The V gene is TRBV15 and the J gene is TRBJ1-2; the D gene is perhaps TRBD1, from 5 matching bases. This sequence was found in a man under 40 in good health and CMV-seronegative. The sample comprised PBMCs. The CDR3 region reads CATSRDQGLGSYTF. The bases read TGTGCCACCAGCAGAGATCAGGGTTTGGGAAGCTACACCTTC.